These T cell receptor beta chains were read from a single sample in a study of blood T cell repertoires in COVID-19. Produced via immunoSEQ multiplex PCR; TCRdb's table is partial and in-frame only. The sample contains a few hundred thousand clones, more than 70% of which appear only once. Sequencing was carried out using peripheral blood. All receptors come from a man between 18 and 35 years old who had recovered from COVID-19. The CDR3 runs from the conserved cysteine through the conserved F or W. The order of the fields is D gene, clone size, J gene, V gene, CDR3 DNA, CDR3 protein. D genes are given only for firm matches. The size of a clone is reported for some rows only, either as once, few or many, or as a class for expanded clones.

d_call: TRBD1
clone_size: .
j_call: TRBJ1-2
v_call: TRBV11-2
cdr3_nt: TGTGCCAGCAGCGGTGCAGGGGGCGCGTTTGGCTACACCTTC
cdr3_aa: CASSGAGGAFGYTF

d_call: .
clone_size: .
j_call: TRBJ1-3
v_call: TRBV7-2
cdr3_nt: TGTGCCAGCAGAGTGCAGGGTGGTGGAAACACCATATATTTT
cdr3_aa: CASRVQGGGNTIYF

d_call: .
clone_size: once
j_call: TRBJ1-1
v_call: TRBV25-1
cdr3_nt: TGTGCCAGCAGTGCCGGAAGGGGGTTCGCTGAAGCTTTCTTT
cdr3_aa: CASSAGRGFAEAFF

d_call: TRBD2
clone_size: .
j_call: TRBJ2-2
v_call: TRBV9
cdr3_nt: TGTGCCAGCAGCTCCCATAGCGGGGGGCCCCCCACCGGGGAGCTGTTTTTT
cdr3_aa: CASSSHSGGPPTGELFF

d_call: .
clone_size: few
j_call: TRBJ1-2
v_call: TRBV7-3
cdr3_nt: TGTGCCAGCAGCTTAGGGGGGATGGATGGCTACACCTTC
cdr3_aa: CASSLGGMDGYTF

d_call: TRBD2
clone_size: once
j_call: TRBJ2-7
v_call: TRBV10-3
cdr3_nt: TGTGCCATGGCCTCGGGACTAGCGGGAGAAGGGGCCAACGAGCAGTACTTC
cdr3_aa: CAMASGLAGEGANEQYF

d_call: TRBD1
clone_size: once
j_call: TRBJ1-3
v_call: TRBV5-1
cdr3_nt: TGCGCCAGCAGCCCCAGGACAGGCAGCTCTGGAAACACCATATATTTT
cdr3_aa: CASSPRTGSSGNTIYF

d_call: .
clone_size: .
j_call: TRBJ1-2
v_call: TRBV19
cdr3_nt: TGTGCCAGTAGTATGCAGGTCGGCCCAATGTCACAGGTCGATTACGGCTATGGCTACACCTTC
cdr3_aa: CASSMQVGPMSQVDYGYGYTF

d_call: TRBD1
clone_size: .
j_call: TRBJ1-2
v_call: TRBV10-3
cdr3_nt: TGTGCCATCAGTCAATTTGGTTCCGGGACAGGGCCGCATGGCTACACCTTC
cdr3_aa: CAISQFGSGTGPHGYTF

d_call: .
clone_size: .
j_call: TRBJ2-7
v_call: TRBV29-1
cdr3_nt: TGCAGCGTTGTAAGTCCGGCCTACGAGCAGTACTTC
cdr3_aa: CSVVSPAYEQYF